A single sample is the source of the 8 T cell receptor beta chains below, sequenced in a study of cytomegalovirus exposure and HLA in healthy donors listed by TCRdb under 2017. Library preparation was by the immunoSEQ multiplex PCR assay. For the multiplex PCR, a mixture combining 60 forward primers for TCR Vbeta segments and 13 reverse primers for TCR Jbeta segments was used. The clones in this table, taken by TCRdb from immuneACCESS, are in-frame only. Not every clone is retained; where verified, under half of the shortfall comes from an unresolved V gene, and the cause of the rest is unknown. This sample has 150,000 or so clones in its table, and roughly 83% of those were observed once. The ten largest account for roughly 1% of the sample. Specimen: PBMCs. The source of these receptors is a man aged 30-40 years in good health and CMV-seronegative.

The CDR3: CASSGVAGSEAFF. The CDR3 coding sequence is TGTGCCAGTAGTGGTGTAGCGGGTTCTGAAGCTTTCTTT. J is TRBJ1-1 and V is TRBV19, with no clear D. This CDR3 is built from 13 residues. V was shortened by 5 bases and J by 6 bases, with 13 bases between the two germline ends. Germline values: CDR1 LNHDA, CDR2 SQIVND (reference sequence).

The V gene is TRBV19, the J gene TRBJ1-4, with TRBD1 identical over 9 bases. CDR1 and CDR2 (germline): LNHDA, SQIVND (reference sequence). V trimming: 7 bases; J trimming: 5 bases; junction bases outside the gene matches: 8. The CDR3 has 15 amino acids. The DNA for the CDR3 is TGTGCCAGTACCCGGGACAGGGAGGGGAATGAAAAACTGTTTTTT. Translation: CASTRDREGNEKLFF.

The V gene is TRBV11-3, the J gene TRBJ2-7; 7 bases line up with TRBD2. CDR1 and CDR2 from the germline V gene are SGHNT and YENEEA. This CDR3 comprises 17 residues. Trimming at V came to 2 bases and at J to 3 bases, leaving 13 bases not matched to a gene. The CDR3, as DNA: TGTGCCAGCAGCTTACAAGCGGGACTCGGAAATCACTACGAGCAGTACTTC. Encoded protein: CASSLQAGLGNHYEQYF.

The genes are TRBV5-4 and TRBJ1-1; 7 nucleotides align to TRBD1. Germline V CDR1 and CDR2: SGHNT, YYREEE (reference sequence). The CDR3 is 15 amino acids. J gave up 3 bases and V 2 bases, and 7 bases lay outside the gene matches. CDR3 nucleotide sequence: TGTGCCAGCAGCTTTGGCAGGGGGTCGGACACTGAAGCTTTCTTT. It is translated as CASSFGRGSDTEAFF.

The rearrangement links TRBV28 to TRBJ2-7; D may be TRBD1 (5 bases). Germline V lookup: CDR1 MDHEN, CDR2 SYDVKM. V dropped 5 bases and J dropped 5 bases, with 19 bases sitting between them. This CDR3 region has 15 residues. The CDR3, as DNA: TGTGCCAGCAGTCCCATGGGGCAGGAAAGCGACGAGCAGTACTTC. Translated, it gives CASSPMGQESDEQYF.

This rearrangement joins TRBV18 to TRBJ1-1, with 7 bases identical to TRBD1. The germline CDR1 and CDR2 sequences are KGHSH and LQKENI. V gave up 9 bases and J gave up 1 base; unmatched junction bases: 8. The CDR3 is 14 residues long. The CDR3 spells CASLPGQKNTEAFF. The CDR3 nucleotides read TGTGCCAGTCTCCCGGGACAGAAGAACACTGAAGCTTTCTTT.

J is TRBJ2-5 and V is TRBV6-6; TRBD2 matches at 8 bases. Germline V gene data show CDR1 as MNHNY and CDR2 as SVGAGI (reference sequence). Trimming removed 5 bases from V and 2 bases from J; junction bases left unmatched: 4. The CDR3 runs to 14 residues. CDR3 sequence: CASSDSGIQETQYF. CDR3 sequence (DNA): TGTGCCAGCAGTGATAGCGGGATACAAGAGACCCAGTACTTC.

This clone was recorded only once. Here the CDR3 DNA reads TGTGCCAGCAGCTTTCAGGGCCACGAGCAGTACTTC. The encoded protein is CASSFQGHEQYF. V and J are TRBV5-6 and TRBJ2-7; weak D call: TRBD1 (5 bases). CDR1 is SGHDT and CDR2 is YYEEEE in the germline V gene. V lost 2 bases and J lost 5, with 8 bases in between. This CDR3 has 12 residues. The entire variable domain, with the rest obtained from reference TRBV5-6 and TRBJ2-7, is as follows: DAGVTQSPTHLIKTRGQQVTLRCSPKSGHDTVSWYQQALGQGPQFIFQYYEEEERQRGNFPDRFSGHQFPNYSSELNVNALLLGDSALYLCASSFQGHEQYFGPGTRLTVT.